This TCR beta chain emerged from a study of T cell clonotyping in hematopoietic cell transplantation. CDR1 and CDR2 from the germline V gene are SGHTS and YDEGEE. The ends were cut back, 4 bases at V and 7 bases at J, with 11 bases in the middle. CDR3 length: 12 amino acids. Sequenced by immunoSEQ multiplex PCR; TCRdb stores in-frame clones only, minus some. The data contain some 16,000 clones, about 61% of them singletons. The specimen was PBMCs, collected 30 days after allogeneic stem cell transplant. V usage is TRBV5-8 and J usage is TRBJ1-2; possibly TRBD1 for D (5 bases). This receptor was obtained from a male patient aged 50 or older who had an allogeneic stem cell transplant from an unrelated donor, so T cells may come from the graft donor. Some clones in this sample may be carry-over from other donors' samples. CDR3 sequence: CASSTDSPGYTF. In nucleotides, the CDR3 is TGTGCCAGCAGCACTGACAGTCCTGGCTACACCTTC.